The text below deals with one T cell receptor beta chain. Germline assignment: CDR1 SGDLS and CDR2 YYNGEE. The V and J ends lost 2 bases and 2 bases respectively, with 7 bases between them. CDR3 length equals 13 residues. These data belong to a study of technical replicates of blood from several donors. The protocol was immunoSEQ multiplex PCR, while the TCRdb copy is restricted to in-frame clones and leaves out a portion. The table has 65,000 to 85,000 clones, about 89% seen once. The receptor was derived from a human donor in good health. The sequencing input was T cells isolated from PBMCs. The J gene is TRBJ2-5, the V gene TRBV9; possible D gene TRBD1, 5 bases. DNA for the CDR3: TGTGCCAGCAGCGTGGCAGGGCAAGAGACCCAGTACTTC. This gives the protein CASSVAGQETQYF.